This is a list of T cell receptor beta chains from one sample in a study of CD8+CD57+ T cells in acquired aplastic anemia. MiXCR was run by TCRdb on the reads, yielding one entry per CDR3 protein. The sample consists of a few hundred thousand distinct CDR3 sequences, roughly 59% of them appearing once. The sample consisted of sorted CD4+, CD8+, or CD8+CD57+ T cells (not recorded which) from PBMCs. All receptors come from a human donor with aplastic anemia. Both conserved end residues are part of each CDR3. The D gene is left open where the match is weak. A clone size is listed for some rows: how often the clone was seen (once, few, many), or a class if it is expanded.

D gene: .
J gene: TRBJ1-2
clone size: .
V gene: TRBV29-1
CDR3 protein: CSVVFGSYYGYTF
CDR3 DNA: TGCAGCGTTGTTTTCGGGAGCTACTATGGCTACACCTTC

D gene: TRBD1
J gene: TRBJ1-5
clone size: .
V gene: TRBV20-1
CDR3 protein: CSASEGAFNQPQHF
CDR3 DNA: TGCAGTGCTAGCGAGGGGGCCTTCAATCAGCCCCAGCATTTT

D gene: TRBD2
J gene: TRBJ2-2
clone size: .
V gene: TRBV5-1
CDR3 protein: CASSFTSGRDTGELFF
CDR3 DNA: TGCGCCAGCAGCTTTACTAGCGGGAGGGACACCGGGGAGCTGTTTTTT

D gene: .
J gene: TRBJ2-7
clone size: many
V gene: TRBV10-1
CDR3 protein: CASSESVAGYGGQYF
CDR3 DNA: TGCGCCAGCAGTGAGTCCGTTGCGGGTTACGGTGGGCAGTACTTC

D gene: .
J gene: TRBJ1-4
clone size: .
V gene: TRBV7-8
CDR3 protein: CASSLAPSNEKLFF
CDR3 DNA: TGTGCCAGCAGTTTAGCGCCAAGTAATGAAAAACTGTTTTTT

D gene: .
J gene: TRBJ1-6
clone size: many
V gene: TRBV7-8
CDR3 protein: CASSLEGTSGSPLHF
CDR3 DNA: TGTGCCAGCAGCTTAGAGGGCACGTCAGGTTCACCCCTCCACTTT

D gene: .
J gene: TRBJ1-1
clone size: many
V gene: TRBV19
CDR3 protein: CASTLAGLNTEAFF
CDR3 DNA: TGTGCCAGTACATTGGCAGGTTTGAACACTGAAGCTTTCTTT

D gene: .
J gene: TRBJ2-2
clone size: many
V gene: TRBV7-8
CDR3 protein: CASSLGGLKAGELFF
CDR3 DNA: TGTGCCAGCAGCTTAGGGGGGTTAAAGGCCGGGGAGCTGTTTTTT

D gene: .
J gene: TRBJ1-2
clone size: many
V gene: TRBV3-1
CDR3 protein: CASRHDRFHGYTF
CDR3 DNA: TGTGCCAGCAGACATGACAGGTTCCATGGCTACACCTTC

D gene: .
J gene: TRBJ1-6
clone size: .
V gene: TRBV6-5
CDR3 protein: CASSFTGTGDRSPLHF
CDR3 DNA: TGTGCCAGCAGTTTCACGGGCACCGGGGATCGTTCACCCCTCCACTTT

D gene: .
J gene: TRBJ1-4
clone size: .
V gene: TRBV5-1
CDR3 protein: CASSPVGQTTNEKLFF
CDR3 DNA: TGCGCCAGCAGCCCCGTTGGGCAGACAACTAATGAAAAACTGTTTTTT

D gene: .
J gene: TRBJ1-1
clone size: few
V gene: TRBV20-1
CDR3 protein: CSARDQGKDTEAFF
CDR3 DNA: TGCAGTGCTAGAGATCAGGGGAAGGACACTGAAGCTTTCTTT

D gene: TRBD1
J gene: TRBJ2-1
clone size: many
V gene: TRBV6-4
CDR3 protein: CASSGTGVRGEQFF
CDR3 DNA: TGTGCCAGCAGTGGGACAGGGGTGCGGGGTGAGCAGTTCTTC

D gene: .
J gene: TRBJ2-7
clone size: .
V gene: TRBV24-1
CDR3 protein: CATGENYEQYF
CDR3 DNA: TGTGCCACGGGGGAGAACTACGAGCAGTACTTC

D gene: TRBD2
J gene: TRBJ2-1
clone size: many
V gene: TRBV25-1
CDR3 protein: CASSEWGGRTYNEQFF
CDR3 DNA: TGTGCCAGCAGTGAATGGGGCGGGAGAACCTACAATGAGCAGTTCTTC

D gene: TRBD2
J gene: TRBJ2-7
clone size: .
V gene: TRBV24-1
CDR3 protein: CATSGGGDGGSEQYF
CDR3 DNA: TGTGCCACCAGTGGGGGGGGGGACGGCGGGAGCGAGCAGTACTTC

D gene: TRBD2
J gene: TRBJ2-1
clone size: .
V gene: TRBV20-1
CDR3 protein: CSAREAGGVDEQFF
CDR3 DNA: TGCAGTGCTAGAGAAGCGGGAGGGGTCGATGAGCAGTTCTTC

D gene: TRBD1
J gene: TRBJ1-2
clone size: .
V gene: TRBV29-1
CDR3 protein: CSVTTGFAYGYTF
CDR3 DNA: TGCAGCGTGACGACAGGGTTTGCCTATGGCTACACCTTC

D gene: .
J gene: TRBJ2-1
clone size: .
V gene: TRBV2
CDR3 protein: CASMRLEGNEQFF
CDR3 DNA: TGTGCCAGCATGAGGTTGGAAGGGAATGAGCAGTTCTTC

D gene: .
J gene: TRBJ2-3
clone size: once
V gene: TRBV7-9
CDR3 protein: CASSLLGGGSDTQYF
CDR3 DNA: TGTGCCAGCAGCTTATTGGGGGGAGGATCAGATACGCAGTATTTT

D gene: TRBD2
J gene: TRBJ2-1
clone size: .
V gene: TRBV20-1
CDR3 protein: CSAGLAGGSNEQFF
CDR3 DNA: TGCAGTGCTGGACTAGCGGGGGGGAGCAATGAGCAGTTCTTC

D gene: TRBD1
J gene: TRBJ2-1
clone size: .
V gene: TRBV20-1
CDR3 protein: CSASRTGQGSNEQFF
CDR3 DNA: TGCAGTGCTAGCCGAACGGGACAGGGGTCCAATGAGCAGTTCTTC

D gene: TRBD1
J gene: TRBJ2-5
clone size: .
V gene: TRBV24-1
CDR3 protein: CATSEGTGGKETQYF
CDR3 DNA: TGTGCCACCAGTGAGGGGACAGGGGGGAAAGAGACCCAGTACTTC

D gene: .
J gene: TRBJ2-2
clone size: many
V gene: TRBV5-5
CDR3 protein: CASGTGTNTGELFF
CDR3 DNA: TGTGCCAGCGGAACAGGGACGAACACCGGGGAGCTGTTTTTT

D gene: TRBD1
J gene: TRBJ1-1
clone size: .
V gene: TRBV12-3/TRBV12-4
CDR3 protein: CASSPLTGTGAGTEAFF
CDR3 DNA: TGTGCCAGCAGTCCCCTTACAGGTACAGGGGCCGGCACTGAAGCTTTCTTT

D gene: .
J gene: TRBJ2-5
clone size: .
V gene: TRBV10-2
CDR3 protein: CASRGADETQYF
CDR3 DNA: TGCGCCAGCAGGGGGGCGGATGAGACCCAGTACTTC

D gene: .
J gene: TRBJ1-1
clone size: .
V gene: TRBV6-1
CDR3 protein: CASSEYTEAFF
CDR3 DNA: TGTGCCAGCAGTGAATACACTGAAGCTTTCTTT

D gene: .
J gene: TRBJ1-5
clone size: .
V gene: TRBV6-1
CDR3 protein: CASSERHWSGQPQHF
CDR3 DNA: TGTGCCAGCAGTGAACGACATTGGTCAGGGCAGCCCCAGCATTTT

D gene: .
J gene: TRBJ2-7
clone size: .
V gene: TRBV15
CDR3 protein: CATTRDRGNYEQYF
CDR3 DNA: TGTGCCACGACGCGGGATAGGGGAAACTACGAGCAGTACTTC

D gene: .
J gene: TRBJ2-2
clone size: .
V gene: TRBV6-4
CDR3 protein: CASSDSGRLNTGELFF
CDR3 DNA: TGTGCCAGCAGTGACTCGGGTCGTTTGAACACCGGGGAGCTGTTTTTT

D gene: TRBD1
J gene: TRBJ2-7
clone size: few
V gene: TRBV5-1
CDR3 protein: CASSLRPGGSYEQYF
CDR3 DNA: TGCGCCAGCAGCTTGCGGCCAGGGGGATCCTACGAGCAGTACTTC

D gene: .
J gene: TRBJ2-3
clone size: .
V gene: TRBV20-1
CDR3 protein: CSARAWTGATDTQYF
CDR3 DNA: TGCAGTGCTAGAGCCTGGACGGGGGCCACAGATACGCAGTATTTT

D gene: .
J gene: TRBJ1-6
clone size: few
V gene: TRBV5-1
CDR3 protein: CASSLGTAYNSPLHF
CDR3 DNA: TGCGCCAGCAGCTTGGGGACGGCCTATAATTCACCCCTCCACTTT

D gene: .
J gene: TRBJ2-1
clone size: many
V gene: TRBV9
CDR3 protein: CASSVASLAYQSSYNEQFF
CDR3 DNA: TGTGCCAGCAGCGTAGCTAGTTTGGCTTACCAAAGCTCCTACAATGAGCAGTTCTTC

D gene: .
J gene: TRBJ1-1
clone size: .
V gene: TRBV11-2
CDR3 protein: CASSPESYTEAFF
CDR3 DNA: TGTGCCAGCAGTCCGGAAAGCTACACTGAAGCTTTCTTT

D gene: TRBD1
J gene: TRBJ2-2
clone size: .
V gene: TRBV24-1
CDR3 protein: CATSDWTGGGELFF
CDR3 DNA: TGTGCCACCAGTGATTGGACAGGGGGCGGTGAGCTGTTTTTT

D gene: TRBD1
J gene: TRBJ1-2
clone size: .
V gene: TRBV18
CDR3 protein: CASSPPAGGSYGYTF
CDR3 DNA: TGTGCCAGCTCACCCCCCGCAGGGGGGAGTTATGGCTACACCTTC

D gene: TRBD1
J gene: TRBJ1-3
clone size: .
V gene: TRBV2
CDR3 protein: CASRWDRAPGNTIYF
CDR3 DNA: TGTGCCAGCAGATGGGACAGGGCCCCTGGAAACACCATATATTTT

D gene: .
J gene: TRBJ1-5
clone size: many
V gene: TRBV19
CDR3 protein: CASSIQENQPQHF
CDR3 DNA: TGTGCCAGTAGTATCCAGGAGAATCAGCCCCAGCATTTT

D gene: .
J gene: TRBJ2-5
clone size: .
V gene: TRBV2
CDR3 protein: CASFSAQETQYF
CDR3 DNA: TGTGCCAGTTTTAGCGCCCAAGAGACCCAGTACTTC

D gene: TRBD1
J gene: TRBJ2-7
clone size: .
V gene: TRBV2
CDR3 protein: CASSDGTGYEQYF
CDR3 DNA: TGTGCCAGCAGTGACGGGACAGGATACGAGCAGTACTTC

D gene: .
J gene: TRBJ2-3
clone size: .
V gene: TRBV9
CDR3 protein: CASSVAPGHTDTQYF
CDR3 DNA: TGTGCCAGCAGCGTAGCCCCGGGCCACACAGATACGCAGTATTTT

D gene: .
J gene: TRBJ2-7
clone size: .
V gene: TRBV11-2
CDR3 protein: CASSLWGDEQYF
CDR3 DNA: TGTGCCAGCAGCTTATGGGGTGACGAGCAGTACTTC

D gene: .
J gene: TRBJ2-7
clone size: .
V gene: TRBV11-3
CDR3 protein: CASSLVGGEHYEQYF
CDR3 DNA: TGTGCCAGCAGCTTAGTAGGGGGTGAACACTACGAGCAGTACTTC

D gene: TRBD2
J gene: TRBJ2-7
clone size: once
V gene: TRBV5-1
CDR3 protein: CASSSTGTSGGRPYEQYF
CDR3 DNA: TGCGCCAGCAGCTCCACCGGGACTAGCGGGGGTCGACCCTACGAGCAGTACTTC

D gene: TRBD1
J gene: TRBJ2-7
clone size: .
V gene: TRBV29-1
CDR3 protein: CSVGQGARYEQYF
CDR3 DNA: TGCAGCGTAGGACAGGGGGCGAGGTACGAGCAGTACTTC

D gene: .
J gene: TRBJ2-3
clone size: .
V gene: TRBV7-9
CDR3 protein: CASSLGGNAQYF
CDR3 DNA: TGTGCCAGCAGCTTAGGAGGGAATGCGCAGTATTTT

D gene: .
J gene: TRBJ1-1
clone size: .
V gene: TRBV10-3
CDR3 protein: CAIAPDMNTEAFF
CDR3 DNA: TGTGCCATCGCCCCAGACATGAACACTGAAGCTTTCTTT

D gene: TRBD2
J gene: TRBJ2-2
clone size: .
V gene: TRBV19
CDR3 protein: CATRPQAGGRTGELFF
CDR3 DNA: TGTGCCACCAGACCCCAAGCGGGGGGGCGTACCGGGGAGCTGTTTTTT

D gene: .
J gene: TRBJ2-5
clone size: .
V gene: TRBV20-1
CDR3 protein: CSASAHGDETQYF
CDR3 DNA: TGCAGTGCTAGTGCCCACGGCGACGAGACCCAGTACTTC

D gene: TRBD2
J gene: TRBJ2-5
clone size: .
V gene: TRBV2
CDR3 protein: CASSEASLAGVETQYF
CDR3 DNA: TGTGCCAGCAGTGAAGCAAGCCTAGCGGGGGTAGAGACCCAGTACTTC

D gene: .
J gene: TRBJ2-4
clone size: .
V gene: TRBV25-1
CDR3 protein: CASSEYERDAILAKNIQYF
CDR3 DNA: TGTGCCAGCAGTGAATATGAAAGGGACGCGATCCTAGCCAAAAACATTCAGTACTTC

D gene: TRBD1
J gene: TRBJ2-7
clone size: .
V gene: TRBV2
CDR3 protein: CASREDRAKYEQYF
CDR3 DNA: TGTGCCAGCAGAGAGGACAGGGCTAAGTACGAGCAGTACTTC

D gene: .
J gene: TRBJ1-1
clone size: .
V gene: TRBV10-2
CDR3 protein: CASSPDGEGYTEAFF
CDR3 DNA: TGCGCCAGCAGTCCCGACGGTGAGGGGTACACTGAAGCTTTCTTT

D gene: .
J gene: TRBJ2-1
clone size: many
V gene: TRBV11-1
CDR3 protein: CASQRSSYNEQFF
CDR3 DNA: TGTGCCAGCCAGAGGAGCTCCTACAATGAGCAGTTCTTC

D gene: .
J gene: TRBJ2-6
clone size: many
V gene: TRBV20-1
CDR3 protein: CSARTASGANVLTF
CDR3 DNA: TGCAGTGCGCGAACAGCCTCTGGGGCCAACGTCCTGACTTTC